The 26 T cell receptor beta chains presented below share a single source sample, sequenced in a study of control samples from healthy donors and cancer patients. Using immunoSEQ multiplex PCR, the repertoire was profiled, and TCRdb retains in-frame clones only, with some absent. The table has roughly 55,000 clones, 95% to 97% seen once. The source material was blood. The receptors were gathered from a woman younger than 30 in good health.

The chain combines TRBV18 with TRBJ2-3; D remains unclear. Per the germline V gene, CDR1 is KGHSH and CDR2 is LQKENI. CDR3 length: 14 residues. V was trimmed by 5 bases and J by 2 bases, leaving 11 bases between them. This chain's CDR3 is CASSSGGNTDTQYF. CDR3 in DNA: TGTGCCAGCTCAAGTGGTGGGAACACAGATACGCAGTATTTT. The complete variable domain, with remaining parts taken from reference TRBV18 and TRBJ2-3, reads NAGVMQNPRHLVRRRGQEARLRCSPMKGHSHVYWYRQLPEEGLKFMVYLQKENIIDESGMPKERFSAEFPKEGPSILRIQQVVRGDSAAYFCASSSGGNTDTQYFGPGTRLTVL.

The chain couples TRBV2 to TRBJ1-2, with a weak D call TRBD1 (6 bases). The CDR3 covers 12 residues. The germline V and J ends were trimmed by 5 bases and 4 bases, with 8 bases remaining between them. CDR1 is SNHLY, CDR2 FYNNEI, per germline. In DNA form, the CDR3 reads TGTGCCAGCAGTACGGGGGCCTATGGCTACACCTTC. Its protein product is CASSTGAYGYTF.

V usage is TRBV6-2 or TRBV6-3 and J usage is TRBJ1-1; D is undetermined. CDR1 is MNHEY and CDR2 is SVGEGT in the germline V gene. The CDR3 has 13 residues. Trimming shortened V by 2 bases and J by 0 bases, and 4 bases separated the two germline ends. CDR3 nucleotide sequence: TGTGCCAGCAGTTACCGGGTGAACACTGAAGCTTTCTTT. Protein: CASSYRVNTEAFF.

This chain joins TRBV3-1 (or the pseudogene TRBV3-2) and TRBJ1-6; D is perhaps TRBD1 (6 bases). Trimming took 4 bases from V and 6 from J, leaving 10 bases between them. Germline CDR1 reads LGHDT; CDR2 reads YNNKEL (reference sequence). CDR3 length: 14 residues. This CDR3 is CASSLGGVNSPLHF. CDR3 bases: TGTGCCAGCAGCCTAGGGGGGGTTAATTCACCCCTCCACTTT.

The chain uses TRBV19 and TRBJ1-1; 9 nucleotides match TRBD1. The J segment lost 0 bases and the V segment lost 6 bases, leaving 14 bases of the junction unmatched. The CDR3 covers 18 residues. The V gene's germline CDR1 is LNHDA and CDR2 SQIVND (reference sequence). CDR3 DNA sequence: TGTGCCAGTAGGTTAGCACCGGGACAGGGAACGATGAACACTGAAGCTTTCTTT. It translates to CASRLAPGQGTMNTEAFF.

This chain links TRBV20-1 with TRBJ2-5; D is ambiguous. Per germline, CDR1 DFQATT and CDR2 SNEGSKA (reference sequence). V was trimmed by 4 bases and J by 5 bases, leaving 5 bases between them. This CDR3 spans 10 amino acids. The CDR3 DNA is TGCAGTGCTACGGATGAGACCCAGTACTTC. Translation gives CSATDETQYF.

The J gene is TRBJ1-5, the V gene TRBV30; D is perhaps TRBD1 (5 bases). V lost 5 bases and J lost 6, with 14 bases in between. The CDR3 is made up of 13 amino acids. In germline, CDR1 is GTSNPN, CDR2 SVGIG (reference sequence). This CDR3 is CAWDLGGVQPQHF. CDR3 bases: TGTGCCTGGGACCTGGGGGGGGTTCAGCCCCAGCATTTT. Looking up the rest from reference TRBV30 and TRBJ1-5 gives the full variable domain: SQTIHQWPATLVQPVGSPLSLECTVEGTSNPNLYWYRQAAGRGLQLLFYSVGIGQISSEVPQNLSASRPQDRQFILSSKKLLLSDSGFYLCAWDLGGVQPQHFGDGTRLSIL.

CDR3 coding DNA: TGTGCCAGCAGCCAAGGTGAAGGGGGGTACGAGCAGTACTTC. This translates into CASSQGEGGYEQYF. This chain links TRBV4-2 with TRBJ2-7; D is possibly TRBD1 or TRBD2 (6 bases each). Trimming pared 1 base from V and 4 bases from J, leaving 11 bases between. The CDR3 has 14 residues. Germline lookup yields CDR1 LGHNA and CDR2 YNFKEQ.

The chain is built from TRBV7-3 and TRBJ1-4, with D possibly TRBD1 on 6 matching bases. Germline CDR1 reads SGHTA; CDR2 reads FQGTGA. Trimming left V 3 bases short and J 7 bases short, with 12 bases between. The CDR3 extends over 14 amino acids. CDR3 coding DNA: TGTGCCAGCAGCTTGGGGGGGCCTGGTGAAAAACTGTTTTTT. It translates to CASSLGGPGEKLFF.

This chain links TRBV7-9 with TRBJ1-4, with D possibly TRBD1 on 6 matching bases. Per germline, CDR1 SEHNR and CDR2 FQNEAQ (reference sequence). Trimming took 2 bases from V and 7 from J, leaving 14 bases between them. The length of the CDR3 is 15 residues. CDR3 protein: CASSLRGDTSEKLFF. In DNA, the CDR3 is TGTGCCAGCAGCTTACGTGGGGACACGTCTGAAAAACTGTTTTTT.

The chain combines TRBV7-2 with TRBJ1-6; D is possibly TRBD1 (6 bases). Germline lookup yields CDR1 SGHTA and CDR2 FQGNSA. V was cut by 1 base and J by 7 bases, with 14 bases left in between. This CDR3 is 16 amino acids long. CDR3: CASSLVSDSQNSPLHF. The CDR3 region has the DNA TGTGCCAGCAGCTTAGTGTCGGACAGCCAAAATTCACCCCTCCACTTT.

The gene calls are TRBV4-1 and TRBJ2-7; the D call may be TRBD1 or TRBD2 (6 bases each). The CDR3 loop spans 16 amino acids. V was trimmed by 1 base and J by 5 bases, leaving 18 bases between them. The germline V gene has CDR1 MGHRA and CDR2 YSYEKL. In DNA, the CDR3 is TGCGCCAGCAGCCAAGTTTTCCGGGGGCGCGTGGACGAGCAGTACTTC. This translates into CASSQVFRGRVDEQYF.

This chain joins TRBV6-6 and TRBJ1-2, with TRBD1 matching over 7 bases. The V gene's germline CDR1 is MNHNY and CDR2 SVGAGI (reference sequence). Trimming cost V 5 bases and J 0 bases; bases outside gene matches: 6. The CDR3 covers 15 residues. The CDR3 here is CASSHTGTANYGYTF. The CDR3 DNA is TGTGCCAGCAGTCACACCGGGACAGCTAACTATGGCTACACCTTC.

The chain is built from TRBV6-5 and TRBJ1-1; D is unclear. The V gene lost 6 bases and the J gene lost 6 bases, with 14 bases spanning the gap. The CDR3 has 13 amino acids. The germline V gene encodes CDR1 MNHEY and CDR2 SVGAGI. The CDR3, as DNA: TGTGCCAGCAGGTACAAGGTGCCACCTGAAGCTTTCTTT. This gives the protein CASRYKVPPEAFF.

This chain uses TRBV7-9 with TRBJ1-1, with 9 bases lining up with TRBD1. This CDR3 has 15 residues. The V segment lost 5 bases and the J segment 2 bases; nucleotides outside the gene matches: 6. Germline-derived CDR1 and CDR2 are SEHNR and FQNEAQ (reference sequence). CDR3: CASSPGQGINTEAFF. The CDR3 DNA sequence: TGTGCCAGCAGCCCGGGACAGGGAATAAACACTGAAGCTTTCTTT.

The gene calls are TRBV6-6 and TRBJ1-1; D might be TRBD1 (5 bases). V lost 7 bases and J lost 1, with 13 bases in between. The CDR3 covers 14 residues. Per the germline V gene, CDR1 is MNHNY and CDR2 is SVGAGI (reference sequence). The CDR3 here is CASKPGPTNTEAFF. For the CDR3, the DNA is TGTGCCAGCAAACCGGGACCGACGAACACTGAAGCTTTCTTT.

The chain recombines TRBV5-4 with TRBJ2-7; tentative D call: TRBD2 (6 bases). Germline V lookup: CDR1 SGHNT, CDR2 YYREEE (reference sequence). The CDR3 loop spans 16 amino acids. V gave up 4 bases and J gave up 2 bases, with 19 bases separating them. The CDR3 protein is CASSRPGAPGPYEQYF. The DNA for the CDR3 is TGTGCCAGCAGCCGCCCGGGAGCCCCTGGCCCCTACGAGCAGTACTTC.

The rearrangement links TRBV7-9 to TRBJ2-7; TRBD1 is a possible D gene (6 bases). The V gene's germline CDR1 is SEHNR and CDR2 FQNEAQ (reference sequence). CDR3 length: 14 residues. Trimming removed 5 bases at V and 6 bases at J, with 17 bases between. DNA of the CDR3: TGTGCCAGCAGCCCAGGGCTGGGGGCGGCCGAGCAGTACTTC. This gives the protein CASSPGLGAAEQYF. Together with reference TRBV7-9 and TRBJ2-7, the CDR3 gives the full variable domain: DTGVSQNPRHKITKRGQNVTFRCDPISEHNRLYWYRQTLGQGPEFLTYFQNEAQLEKSRLLSDRFSAERPKGSFSTLEIQRTEQGDSAMYLCASSPGLGAAEQYFGPGTRLTVT.

This clone was recorded only once. The chain has TRBV7-9 and TRBJ1-4; TRBD1 might be the D (5 bases). Germline-derived CDR1 and CDR2 are SEHNR and FQNEAQ (reference sequence). V lost 7 bases and J 0 bases, leaving 21 bases between the germline ends. The CDR3 length is 18 residues. CDR3 in amino acids: CASTFEGFGSSTNEKLFF. Here the CDR3 DNA reads TGTGCCAGCACCTTTGAGGGGTTTGGGTCTTCAACTAATGAAAAACTGTTTTTT.

The chain recombines TRBV21-1 with TRBJ1-5. TRBV21-1 is assigned pseudogene status. The CDR3 has 16 residues. This CDR3 reads CASSKLQRRSNQPQHF. The CDR3 coding sequence is TGTGCCAGCAGCAAACTCCAGCGCCGTAGCAATCAGCCCCAGCATTTT.

CDR3 DNA sequence: TGTGCCAGTAGTATCGCCGGGAGCTCCTACGAGCAGTACTTC. It specifies CASSIAGSSYEQYF. This rearrangement joins TRBV19 to TRBJ2-7, with a tentative D call TRBD2 (6 bases). Germline loops: CDR1 LNHDA, CDR2 SQIVND (reference sequence). Trimming removed 3 bases at V and 0 bases at J, with 9 bases between. The CDR3 sequence is 14 residues long.

V gene TRBV15 combines with J gene TRBJ1-5, with no clear D. V was trimmed by 2 bases and J by 3 bases, leaving 14 bases between them. CDR3 size: 16 residues. Germline lookup yields CDR1 LNHNV and CDR2 YYDKDF (reference sequence). The CDR3 nucleotides read TGTGCCACCAGCAGATGGGTGGACGGATCCAATCAGCCCCAGCATTTT. Translating it yields CATSRWVDGSNQPQHF.

CDR3 region: CATSRDLRDRNSPLHF. The DNA of the CDR3 is TGTGCCACCAGCAGAGATCTTAGGGACAGAAATTCACCCCTCCACTTT. The chain is built from TRBV15 and TRBJ1-6; 7 nucleotides match TRBD1. The germline gives CDR1 LNHNV, CDR2 YYDKDF (reference sequence). J gave up 7 bases and V 0 bases, and 6 bases lay outside the gene matches. CDR3 length equals 16 residues.

The chain employs TRBV5-6 and TRBJ1-6; no definite D call. Per germline, CDR1 SGHDT and CDR2 YYEEEE. This CDR3 region has 16 residues. V gave up 0 bases and J gave up 2 bases, with 9 bases separating them. CDR3 amino acids: CASSLDSLTYNSPLHF. Written as DNA, the CDR3 is TGTGCCAGCAGCTTGGACAGCCTTACCTATAATTCACCCCTCCACTTT.

This chain joins TRBV27 and TRBJ1-5; D gene ambiguous. CDR1 and CDR2 (germline): MNHEY, SMNVEV (reference sequence). This CDR3 has 17 residues. V was cut by 1 base and J by 5 bases, with 18 bases left in between. The CDR3: CASSLFSIGLLDQPQHF. The CDR3 nucleotides are TGTGCCAGCAGTTTATTTTCGATTGGACTGCTCGATCAGCCCCAGCATTTT.

The CDR3 sequence: CASSQENTEAFF. The CDR3 nucleotides read TGCGCCAGCAGCCAGGAGAACACTGAAGCTTTCTTT. This sequence joins TRBV4-1 and TRBJ1-1; no firm D call. This CDR3 contains 12 residues. Trimming pared 3 bases from V and 1 base from J, leaving 3 bases between. Germline-derived CDR1 and CDR2 are MGHRA and YSYEKL.